The clone carrying this T cell receptor (beta chain) was counted ten times or more. The data were taken from a study of identical twins. TCRdb ran MiXCR on the 5' RACE reads and lists one entry per CDR3 protein. The data show over 200,000 distinct CDR3 sequences, roughly 7.1% seen once. V lost 6 bases to trimming and J lost 5 bases, with 22 bases between them. The CDR3 loop spans 16 amino acids. The same specimen was also included in a second study, on T cells expressing NK-cell markers. That report adds: A range of about 1.0-7.5% of CD8+ T cells consisted of dominant NKG2C+ clonotypes in roughly 6 donors.

The receptor was isolated from a young woman in good health. This rearrangement joins TRBV12-3 or TRBV12-4 to TRBJ1-1; D possibly corresponds to TRBD1 (5 bases). What was sequenced was CD8+ T cells sorted from blood. The CDR3 nucleotides read TGTGCCAGCAGCGAAACGCTACTGACAAGGGGAACTGAAGCTTTCTTT. Protein sequence: CASSETLLTRGTEAFF.